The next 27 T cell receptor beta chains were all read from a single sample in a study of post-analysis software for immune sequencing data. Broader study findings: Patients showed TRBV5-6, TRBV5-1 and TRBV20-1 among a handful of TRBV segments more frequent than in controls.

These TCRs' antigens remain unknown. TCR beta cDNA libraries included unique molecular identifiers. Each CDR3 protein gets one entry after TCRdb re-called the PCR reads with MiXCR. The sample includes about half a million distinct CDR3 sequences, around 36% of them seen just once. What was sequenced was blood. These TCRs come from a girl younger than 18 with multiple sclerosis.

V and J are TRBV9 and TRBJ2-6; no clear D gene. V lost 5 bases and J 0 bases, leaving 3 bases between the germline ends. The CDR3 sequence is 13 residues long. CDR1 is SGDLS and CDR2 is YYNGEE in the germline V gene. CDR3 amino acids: CASRVSGANVLTF. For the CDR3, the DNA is TGTGCCAGCAGGGTCTCTGGGGCCAACGTCCTGACTTTC.

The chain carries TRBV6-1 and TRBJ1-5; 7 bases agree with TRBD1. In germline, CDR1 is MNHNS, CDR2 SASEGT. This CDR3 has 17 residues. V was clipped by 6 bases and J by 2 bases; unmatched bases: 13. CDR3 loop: CASSLNLGTVGNQPQHF. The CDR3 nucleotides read TGTGCCAGCAGCCTAAATTTGGGGACAGTAGGCAATCAGCCCCAGCATTTT.

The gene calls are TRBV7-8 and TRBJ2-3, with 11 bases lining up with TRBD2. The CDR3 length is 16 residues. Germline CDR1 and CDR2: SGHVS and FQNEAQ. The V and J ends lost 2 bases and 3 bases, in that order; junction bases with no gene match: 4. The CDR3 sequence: CASSLLAGGRTDTQYF. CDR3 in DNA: TGTGCCAGCAGCTTATTAGCGGGGGGGCGGACAGATACGCAGTATTTT.

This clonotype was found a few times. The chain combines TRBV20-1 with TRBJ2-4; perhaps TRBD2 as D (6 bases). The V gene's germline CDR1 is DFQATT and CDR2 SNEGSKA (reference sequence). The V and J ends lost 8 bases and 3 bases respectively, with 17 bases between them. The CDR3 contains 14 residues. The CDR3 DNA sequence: TGCAGTATTCGTGATGCGGAGGGCAAAAACATTCAGTACTTC. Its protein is CSIRDAEGKNIQYF.

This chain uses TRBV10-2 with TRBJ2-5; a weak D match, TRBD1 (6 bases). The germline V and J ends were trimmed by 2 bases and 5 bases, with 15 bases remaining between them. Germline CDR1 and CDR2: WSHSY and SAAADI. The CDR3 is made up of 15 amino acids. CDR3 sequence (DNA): TGCGCCAGCAGTGAGATCAGGGGAGTGATCGAGACCCAGTACTTC. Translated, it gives CASSEIRGVIETQYF.

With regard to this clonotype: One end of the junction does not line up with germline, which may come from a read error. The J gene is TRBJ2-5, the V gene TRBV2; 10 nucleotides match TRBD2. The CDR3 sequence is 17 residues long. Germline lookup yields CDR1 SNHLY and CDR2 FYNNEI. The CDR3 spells CASSRVAGGQRQEIQYF. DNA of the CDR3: TGTGCCAGCTCCCGGGTAGCGGGGGGCCAAAGGCAAGAGATCCAGTACTTC.

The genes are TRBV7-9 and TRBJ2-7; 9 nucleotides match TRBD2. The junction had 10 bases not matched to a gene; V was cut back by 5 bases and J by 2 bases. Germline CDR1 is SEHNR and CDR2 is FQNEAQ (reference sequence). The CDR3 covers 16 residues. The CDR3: CASSATLAGAPYEQYF. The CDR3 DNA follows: TGTGCCAGCAGCGCTACTTTAGCGGGGGCCCCCTACGAGCAGTACTTC.

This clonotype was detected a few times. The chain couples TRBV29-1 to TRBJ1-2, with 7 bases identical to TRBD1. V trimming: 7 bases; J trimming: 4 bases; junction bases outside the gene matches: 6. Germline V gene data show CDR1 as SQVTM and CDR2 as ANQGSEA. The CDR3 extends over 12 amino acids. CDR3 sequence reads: CSAPGTAYGYTF. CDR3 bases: TGCAGCGCCCCCGGGACAGCCTATGGCTACACCTTC.

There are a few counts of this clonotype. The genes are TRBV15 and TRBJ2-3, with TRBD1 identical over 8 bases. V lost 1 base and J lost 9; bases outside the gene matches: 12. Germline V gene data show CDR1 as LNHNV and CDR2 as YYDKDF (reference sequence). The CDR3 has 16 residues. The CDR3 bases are TGTGCCACCAGCAGAGTAACCGGGACAGGAGGAGCAACGCAGTATTTT. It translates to CATSRVTGTGGATQYF.

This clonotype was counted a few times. CDR3 in DNA: TGTGCCAGCAGCTTACTGGACAATGAGCAGTTCTTC. It encodes CASSLLDNEQFF. V gene TRBV12-3 or TRBV12-4 combines with J gene TRBJ2-1; no reliable D call. V was cut by 6 bases and J by 5 bases, with 8 bases left in between. The CDR3 is 12 residues long.

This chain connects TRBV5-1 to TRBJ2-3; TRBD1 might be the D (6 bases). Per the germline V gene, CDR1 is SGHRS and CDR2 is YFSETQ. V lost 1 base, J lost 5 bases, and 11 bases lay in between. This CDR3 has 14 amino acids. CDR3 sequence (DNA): TGCGCCAGCAGCTTGAGGGCAGGGGAAGATACGCAGTATTTT. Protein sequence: CASSLRAGEDTQYF.

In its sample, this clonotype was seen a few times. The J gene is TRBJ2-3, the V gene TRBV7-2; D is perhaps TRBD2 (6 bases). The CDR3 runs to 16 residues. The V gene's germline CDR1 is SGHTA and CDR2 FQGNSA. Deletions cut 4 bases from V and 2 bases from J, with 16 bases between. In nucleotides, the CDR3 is TGTGCCAGCAGCTCGGCCGCGGACTACTTCACAGATACGCAGTATTTT. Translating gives CASSSAADYFTDTQYF.

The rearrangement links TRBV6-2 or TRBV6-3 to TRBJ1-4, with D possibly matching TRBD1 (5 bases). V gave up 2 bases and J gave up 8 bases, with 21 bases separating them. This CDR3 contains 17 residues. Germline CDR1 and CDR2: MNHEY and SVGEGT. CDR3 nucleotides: TGTGCCAGCAGTTACCACCTCGGGGGGAACCTGGAGGAAAAACTGTTTTTT. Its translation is CASSYHLGGNLEEKLFF.

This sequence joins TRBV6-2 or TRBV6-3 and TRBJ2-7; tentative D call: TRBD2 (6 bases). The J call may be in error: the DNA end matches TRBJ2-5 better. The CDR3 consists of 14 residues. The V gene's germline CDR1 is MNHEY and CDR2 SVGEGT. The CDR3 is CASRAGRYKTTQYF. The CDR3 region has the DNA TGTGCCAGCAGGGCGGGACGATATAAAACGACCCAGTACTTC.

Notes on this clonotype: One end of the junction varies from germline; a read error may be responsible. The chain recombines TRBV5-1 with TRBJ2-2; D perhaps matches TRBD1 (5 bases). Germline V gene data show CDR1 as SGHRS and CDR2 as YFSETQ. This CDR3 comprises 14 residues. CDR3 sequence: CVSSRLQASGELFF. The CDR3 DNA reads TGCGTCAGCAGCCGTTTACAGGCGTCCGGGGAGCTGTTTTTT.

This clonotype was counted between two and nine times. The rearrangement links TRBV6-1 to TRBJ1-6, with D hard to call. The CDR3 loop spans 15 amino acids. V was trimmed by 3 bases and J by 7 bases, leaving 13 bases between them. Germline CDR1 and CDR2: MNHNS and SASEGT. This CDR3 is CASSERVRGNSPLHF. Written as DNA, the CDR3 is TGTGCCAGCAGTGAGAGGGTAAGAGGCAATTCACCCCTCCACTTT.

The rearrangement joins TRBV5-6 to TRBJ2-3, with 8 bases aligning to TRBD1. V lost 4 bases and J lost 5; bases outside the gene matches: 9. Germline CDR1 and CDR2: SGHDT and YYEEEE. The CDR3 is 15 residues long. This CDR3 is CASSPLTGAQDTQYF. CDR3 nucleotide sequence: TGTGCCAGCAGCCCCCTGACAGGGGCGCAAGATACGCAGTATTTT.

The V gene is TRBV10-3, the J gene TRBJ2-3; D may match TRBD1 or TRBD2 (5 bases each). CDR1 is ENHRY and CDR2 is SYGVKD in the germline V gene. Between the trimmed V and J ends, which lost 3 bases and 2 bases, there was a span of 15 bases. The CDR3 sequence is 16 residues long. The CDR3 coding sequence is TGTGCCATCAGTGATCCTGGGGGACGGCTCACAGATACGCAGTATTTT. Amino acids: CAISDPGGRLTDTQYF.

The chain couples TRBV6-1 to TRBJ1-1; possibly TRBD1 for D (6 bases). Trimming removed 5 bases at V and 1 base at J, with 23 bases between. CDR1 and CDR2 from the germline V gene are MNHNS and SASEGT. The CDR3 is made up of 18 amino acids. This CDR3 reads CASSPQAGAYGENTEAFF. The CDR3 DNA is TGTGCCAGCAGTCCCCAGGCAGGGGCCTATGGAGAGAACACTGAAGCTTTCTTT.

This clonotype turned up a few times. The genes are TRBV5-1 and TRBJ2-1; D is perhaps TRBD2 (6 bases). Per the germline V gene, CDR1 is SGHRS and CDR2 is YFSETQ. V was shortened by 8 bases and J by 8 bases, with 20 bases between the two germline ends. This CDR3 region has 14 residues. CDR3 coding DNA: TGCGCCAGTGGGGACCCCGGGGGAAGCGATGAGCAGTTCTTC. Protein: CASGDPGGSDEQFF.

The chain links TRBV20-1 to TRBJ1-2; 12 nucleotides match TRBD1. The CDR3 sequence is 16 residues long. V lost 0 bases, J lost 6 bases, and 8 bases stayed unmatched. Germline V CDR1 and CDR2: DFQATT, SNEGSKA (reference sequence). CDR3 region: CSARDPGTGGANGYTF. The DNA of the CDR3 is TGCAGTGCTAGAGATCCCGGGACAGGGGGCGCGAATGGCTACACCTTC.

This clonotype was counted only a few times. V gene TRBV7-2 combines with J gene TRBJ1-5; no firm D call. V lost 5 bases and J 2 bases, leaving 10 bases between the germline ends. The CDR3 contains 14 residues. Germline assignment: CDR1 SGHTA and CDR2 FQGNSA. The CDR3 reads CASSDRTGNQPQHF. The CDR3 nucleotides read TGTGCCAGCAGCGATCGGACGGGCAATCAGCCCCAGCATTTT. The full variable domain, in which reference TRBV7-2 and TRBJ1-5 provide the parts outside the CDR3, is GAGVSQSPSNKVTEKGKDVELRCDPISGHTALYWYRQSLGQGLEFLIYFQGNSAPDKSGLPSDRFSAERTGGSVSTLTIQRTQQEDSAVYLCASSDRTGNQPQHFGDGTRLSIL.

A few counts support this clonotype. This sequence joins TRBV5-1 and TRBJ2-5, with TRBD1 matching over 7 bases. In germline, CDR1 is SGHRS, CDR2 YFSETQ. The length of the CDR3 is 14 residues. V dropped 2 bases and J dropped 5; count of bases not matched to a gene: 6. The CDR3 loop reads CASSFRQGRETQYF. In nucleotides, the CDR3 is TGCGCCAGCAGCTTCCGACAGGGACGGGAGACCCAGTACTTC.

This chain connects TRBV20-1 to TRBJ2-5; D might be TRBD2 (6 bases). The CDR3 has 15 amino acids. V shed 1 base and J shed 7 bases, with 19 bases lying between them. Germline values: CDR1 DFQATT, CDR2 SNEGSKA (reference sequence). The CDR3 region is CSARAPWERGATQYF. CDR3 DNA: TGCAGTGCTAGAGCCCCTTGGGAGCGCGGGGCGACCCAGTACTTC.

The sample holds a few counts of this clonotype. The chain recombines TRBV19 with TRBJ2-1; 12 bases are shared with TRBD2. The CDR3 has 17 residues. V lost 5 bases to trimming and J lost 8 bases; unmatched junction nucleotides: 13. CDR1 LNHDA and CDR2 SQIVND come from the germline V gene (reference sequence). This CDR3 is CASSPLAGGPFRDEQFF. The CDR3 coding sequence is TGTGCCAGTAGTCCCCTAGCGGGGGGGCCCTTTAGAGATGAGCAGTTCTTC.

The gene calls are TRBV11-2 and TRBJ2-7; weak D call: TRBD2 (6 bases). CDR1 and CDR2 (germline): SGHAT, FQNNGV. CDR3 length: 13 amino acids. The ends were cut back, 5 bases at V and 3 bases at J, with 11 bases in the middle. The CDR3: CASSALGGYEQYF. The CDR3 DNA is TGTGCCAGCAGCGCCCTCGGGGGCTACGAGCAGTACTTC.

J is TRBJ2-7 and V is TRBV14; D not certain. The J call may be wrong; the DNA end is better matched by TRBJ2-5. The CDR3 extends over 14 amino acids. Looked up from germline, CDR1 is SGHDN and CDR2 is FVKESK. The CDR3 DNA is TGTGCCAGCAGCCAAGCGGACGGTGGGGAGACCCAGTACTTC. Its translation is CASSQADGGETQYF.